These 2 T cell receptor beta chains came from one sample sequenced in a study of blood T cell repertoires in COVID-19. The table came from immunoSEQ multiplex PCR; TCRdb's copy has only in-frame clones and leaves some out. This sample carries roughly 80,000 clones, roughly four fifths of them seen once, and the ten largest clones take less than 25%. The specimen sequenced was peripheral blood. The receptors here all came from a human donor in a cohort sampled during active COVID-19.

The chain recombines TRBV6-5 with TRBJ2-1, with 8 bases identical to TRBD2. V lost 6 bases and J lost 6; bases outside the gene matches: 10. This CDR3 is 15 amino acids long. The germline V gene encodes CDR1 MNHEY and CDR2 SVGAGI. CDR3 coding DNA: TGTGCCAGCAGCAGATTAGCGGGGACTAGCAATGAGCAGTTCTTC. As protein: CASSRLAGTSNEQFF.

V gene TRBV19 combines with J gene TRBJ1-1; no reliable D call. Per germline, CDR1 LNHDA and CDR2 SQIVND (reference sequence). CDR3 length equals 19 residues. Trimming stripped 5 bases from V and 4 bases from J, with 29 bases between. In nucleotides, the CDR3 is TGTGCCAGTAGTTCTCCACAAGCGCGTACAGCAAGAGCGGGCACTGAAGCTTTCTTT. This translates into CASSSPQARTARAGTEAFF.